The rows below give T cell receptor beta chains drawn from one sample of a study of T cell responses to AZD1222 COVID-19 vaccine. Sequencing was performed with immunoSEQ multiplex PCR; in TCRdb, only in-frame clones are kept and a portion is missing. The data hold 100,000 or so clones, with roughly 90% observed a single time. The sample consisted of peripheral blood, taken on day 0 of AZD1222 vaccination. The receptors here all came from an adult in good health. The CDR3 runs from the conserved cysteine through the conserved F or W. Clone size is stated in some rows and not others, as once, few, many or a class when expanded.

TRBV15 | NA | CATSRGVGGRNSPLHF
TRBV6-5 | NA | CASSYTRENTGELFF
TRBV7-2 | NA | CASSLVGARVQETQYF
TRBV10-1 | few | CASSDRGGPYEQYF
TRBV2 | NA | CASSETGLDTEAFF
TRBV7-3 | NA | CASSSGGQDEQFF
TRBV4-3 | NA | CASSQDGPTGFREKLFF
TRBV19 | once | CASIKGQGYYGYTF
TRBV7-9 | NA | CASSFSGTYNEQFF
TRBV4-2 | NA | CASSQAGSYEQYF
TRBV19 | NA | CASRSPYGYTF
TRBV5-4 | NA | CASSLAGRLVPGYTF
TRBV29-1 | NA | CSVEQDEAFF
TRBV2 | NA | CASRRDLGQGARETQYF
TRBV5-1 | NA | CASSGGAAYEQYF
TRBV5-4 | NA | CASSLTGVGNTIYF
TRBV11-2 | NA | CASSLDFPKQYF
TRBV11-2 | NA | CASTKGAVGYTQYF
TRBV18 | NA | CASSPPTSVYNEQFF
TRBV6-2/TRBV6-3 | NA | CASSPRWDEQFF
TRBV3-1/TRBV3-2 | once | CASSQNLLRQGGGYTF
TRBV27 | NA | CASSLSGTGAYEQYF
TRBV27 | NA | CAAGPLGAGALEQYF
TRBV19 | NA | CASSGYMNTEAFF
TRBV29-1 | NA | CSVELTGTGDYEQYF
TRBV6-4 | NA | CASSDGIAGTQYF
TRBV3-1/TRBV3-2 | NA | CASSQGTGESQPQHF
TRBV10-1 | NA | CASSALPETEAFF
TRBV10-2 | NA | CASTDHRYYGYTF
TRBV29-1 | NA | CSVEPGEGVMDTQYF
TRBV4-3 | NA | CASSQGLGGLIYNEQFF
TRBV11-2 | few | CASSLGWSYNEQFF
TRBV2 | NA | CASRTGGANSYEQYF
TRBV2 | NA | CASGDPGQTSNQPQHF
TRBV7-9 | NA | CASSPQGQGSNYGYTF
TRBV5-6 | NA | CASSLATAPNTIYF
TRBV7-2 | NA | CASSLGSSRAYNEQFF
TRBV3-1/TRBV3-2 | once | CASSQEGYTEAFF
TRBV11-2 | NA | CASSLGRTANTEAFF
TRBV7-3 | NA | CASSFEGGNTQYF
TRBV2 | NA | CASSLLVDTQYF
TRBV6-5 | NA | CASSYSSRREQYF
TRBV19 | NA | CASSRRHISGGPDQPQHF
TRBV3-1/TRBV3-2 | NA | CASSQVEGNYGYTF
TRBV27 | NA | CASRQGATGGYTF
TRBV7-2 | NA | CASSFYTGELFF
TRBV4-1 | once | CASSQDGNTEAFF
TRBV19 | NA | CASRKDRASNQPQHF
TRBV27 | NA | CASSPRTNNEQYF
TRBV6-6 | NA | CASSYTQGTGYTF
TRBV4-3 | NA | CASSQDTSGNEQFF
TRBV9 | NA | CASSAARITRDGWNYGYTF
TRBV13 | NA | CASSTGRTYNEQFF